This is a list of T cell receptor beta chains from one sample in a study of shared clonotypes between healthy human individuals. Method: immunoSEQ multiplex PCR; TCRdb's copy keeps in-frame clones and lacks some. Among roughly 2 million clones, 85% to 95% were seen once, and the ten largest hold 0.13%. The specimen was naive CD4+ T cells sorted from blood. The receptor set was obtained from a man aged 18 to 29 in good health. The CDR3 runs from the conserved cysteine through the conserved F or W. A D gene is named only where the DNA matches it firmly. The listing skips clone size in some rows; elsewhere it reads once, few, many or a size class.

TRBD1	TRBV19	TRBJ1-4	-	TGTGCCAGTAGTGACCGGGACAGGGGGAAACTGTTTTTT	CASSDRDRGKLFF
-	TRBV6-5	TRBJ2-2	-	TGTGCCAGCGGGACCGGGGAGCTGTTTTTT	CASGTGELFF
-	TRBV5-1	TRBJ2-5	-	TGCGCCAGCAGCTCCGGGACTCTCCAAGAGACCCAGTACTTC	CASSSGTLQETQYF
-	TRBV5-1	TRBJ1-2	-	TGCGCCAGCGGGGAGGGCTATGGCTACACCTTC	CASGEGYGYTF
-	TRBV11-2	TRBJ1-1	-	TGTGCCAGCAGCTTAGACTGGGGAAACACTGAAGCTTTCTTT	CASSLDWGNTEAFF
TRBD2	TRBV4-1	TRBJ2-4	-	TGCGCCAGCAGCCAAGATTTTTGGGCTAGCGGGACCCTAGCCAAAAACATTCAGTACTTC	CASSQDFWASGTLAKNIQYF
TRBD2	TRBV5-1	TRBJ2-7	-	TGCGCCAGCAGCTTTAGGGCTAGCGGGAGCCAGGACGAGCAGTACTTC	CASSFRASGSQDEQYF
TRBD1	TRBV7-9	TRBJ2-7	-	TGTGCCAGCAGCTTAGGGACAGGGCGCGTGGAGCAGTACTTC	CASSLGTGRVEQYF
TRBD2	TRBV19	TRBJ2-1	once	TGTGCCAGTAGACACCTCGCGGGAGGGCCCTACAATGAGCAGTTCTTC	CASRHLAGGPYNEQFF
TRBD1	TRBV6-4	TRBJ2-5	-	TGTACCTATAACGGAGGACAGGGGCAAGAGACCCAGTACTTC	CTYNGGQGQETQYF
TRBD1	TRBV30	TRBJ1-2	-	TGTGCCTGGACCCGAGAAAGGACAGGCTATGGCTACACCTTC	CAWTRERTGYGYTF
-	TRBV6-5	TRBJ1-1	-	TGTGCCAGCAGGCGTGGGGTAAAAACGAACACTGAAGCTTTCTTT	CASRRGVKTNTEAFF
-	TRBV19	TRBJ1-5	-	TGTGCCAGTAGTATGAGGGCAGGACGAGAGAGGGGCAATCAGCCCCAGCATTTT	CASSMRAGRERGNQPQHF
TRBD1	TRBV11-1	TRBJ2-2	-	TGTGCCAGCACTCGGACAGGGTTGCCCGGGGAGCTGTTTTTT	CASTRTGLPGELFF
TRBD1	TRBV28	TRBJ2-7	-	TGTGCCAGCAGTCCCGCCGGGACAGGGTTCAACGAGCAGTACTTC	CASSPAGTGFNEQYF
-	TRBV5-1	TRBJ2-5	-	TGCGCCAGCAGCGACAGCCCCCAAGAGACCCAGTACTTC	CASSDSPQETQYF
TRBD1	TRBV6-1	TRBJ1-5	-	TGTGCCAGCAGTGGGGGGACAGCTTATCAGCCCCAGCATTTT	CASSGGTAYQPQHF
-	TRBV10-1	TRBJ2-7	-	TGCGCCAGCAGTGAAGGGCTCCCTACGTCCGAGCAGTACTTC	CASSEGLPTSEQYF
-	TRBV11-3	TRBJ2-1	-	TGTGCCAGCAGCTTAGATCGGGCCGGTGAGCAGTTCTTC	CASSLDRAGEQFF
TRBD1	TRBV30	TRBJ1-2	-	TGTGCCTTATGGGAGGGGGCTGCCTATGGCTACACCTTC	CALWEGAAYGYTF
TRBD1	TRBV10-3	TRBJ2-7	-	TGTGCCATCAGTGAGTCGGGACAGGGTACCTACGAGCAGTACTTC	CAISESGQGTYEQYF
TRBD1	TRBV7-2	TRBJ2-5	-	TGTGCCAGCAGCTTTCAGGGGGTTGCCGAGACCCAGTACTTC	CASSFQGVAETQYF
-	TRBV11-3	TRBJ1-5	-	TGTGCCAGCAGCTTAGAAAGGGGAATACAGCCCCAGCATTTT	CASSLERGIQPQHF
-	TRBV6-4	TRBJ2-2	-	TGTGCCAGCAGTGACGGAACACCTGGTCCTCTGGCGAACACCGGGGAGCTGTTTTTT	CASSDGTPGPLANTGELFF
TRBD2	TRBV30	TRBJ2-3	-	TGTGCCTGGGGAGGCGGGGTAGCGGGAGCGGTAGATACGCAGTATTTT	CAWGGGVAGAVDTQYF
-	TRBV11-2	TRBJ2-7	-	TGTGCCAGCAGCTTAGGTTCAATCTCCTACGAGCAGTACTTC	CASSLGSISYEQYF
TRBD1	TRBV2	TRBJ1-2	-	TGTGCCAGCAGTGGAGGGCCGGGGCAGGGGGCGAAAGCTAACTATGGCTACACCTTC	CASSGGPGQGAKANYGYTF
TRBD2	TRBV2	TRBJ2-7	-	TGTGCCAGCAGTGAAGGCGGGAGGGCCCTCGAGCAGTACTTC	CASSEGGRALEQYF
TRBD1	TRBV6-1	TRBJ1-5	once	TGTGCCAGCAGTGGGTGGGCAGGGGGGCAACTTATCAATCAGCCCCAGCATTTT	CASSGWAGGQLINQPQHF
-	TRBV28	TRBJ1-2	once	TGTGCCAGCAAAACCGACAGCTCCTATGGCTACACCTTC	CASKTDSSYGYTF
TRBD2	TRBV6-5	TRBJ2-7	-	TGTGCCAGCAGTTACTTGGCTAGCGGAACCTACGAGCAGTACTTC	CASSYLASGTYEQYF
-	TRBV7-9	TRBJ2-3	-	TGTGCCAGCAGTCCCTTCGACGGACGGCCCGAGGATACGCAGTATTTT	CASSPFDGRPEDTQYF
-	TRBV30	TRBJ2-7	many	TGTGCCTGGAGCGTATCTTCTTTGGGTAGCTACGAGCAGTACTTC	CAWSVSSLGSYEQYF